A single sample is the source of the 5 T cell receptor beta chains below, sequenced in a study of blood T cell repertoires in COVID-19. Sequenced by immunoSEQ multiplex PCR; TCRdb stores in-frame clones only, minus some. The table includes some 33,000 clones, around 90% detected once. The sequenced sample consisted of peripheral blood. These TCRs come from a man in his sixties with acute or convalescent COVID-19.

The chain joins TRBV10-3 to TRBJ1-1; 7 positions agree with TRBD1. V gave up 6 bases and J gave up 4 bases; unmatched junction bases: 8. Germline V gene sequence: CDR1 ENHRY, CDR2 SYGVKD. CDR3 length: 14 residues. In DNA, the CDR3 is TGTGCCATCAGACAGACAGGGACGGCCACTGAAGCTTTCTTT. This sequence encodes CAIRQTGTATEAFF.

The chain carries TRBV6-5 and TRBJ2-1, with D perhaps TRBD2 (5 bases). CDR1 is MNHEY, CDR2 SVGAGI, per germline. Trimming shortened V by 2 bases and J by 3 bases, and 8 bases separated the two germline ends. This CDR3 has 14 amino acids. The CDR3 bases are TGTGCCAGCAGTTACAGAACTAGCTACAATGAGCAGTTCTTC. This encodes CASSYRTSYNEQFF.

There are a few counts of this clone. An end of the junction does not agree with germline; a read error may underlie this. V gene TRBV5-1 combines with J gene TRBJ1-2; D unclear. Per germline, CDR1 SGHRS and CDR2 YFSETQ. CDR3 length: 12 residues. Written as DNA, the CDR3 is TGCGCCAGCGGGGAACGGGCCCGGGAGGTAACATTC. It translates to CASGERAREVTF. Combining the CDR3 with reference TRBV5-1 and TRBJ1-2 gives the whole variable domain KAGVTQTPRYLIKTRGQQVTLSCSPISGHRSVSWYQQTPGQGLQFLFEYFSETQRNKGNFPGRFSGRQFSNSRSEMNVSTLELGDSALYLCASGERAREVTFGSGTRLTVV.

V is TRBV3-1 (or the pseudogene TRBV3-2) and J is TRBJ1-6; D is uncertain. V lost 1 base, J lost 10 bases, and 11 bases lay in between. CDR1 and CDR2 from the germline V gene are LGHDT and YNNKEL (reference sequence). This CDR3 spans 14 amino acids. The DNA of the CDR3 is TGTGCCAGCAGCCAAGTGTTGATAGAGTCACCCCTCCACTTT. Its protein product is CASSQVLIESPLHF.

J is TRBJ2-3 and V is TRBV19, with TRBD1 matching over 11 bases. Trimming removed 5 bases from V and 0 bases from J; junction bases left unmatched: 16. From germline, CDR1 is LNHDA and CDR2 SQIVND (reference sequence). This CDR3 has 20 residues. Here the CDR3 reads CASSAIVSRDRGMSTDTQYF. The CDR3 DNA follows: TGTGCCAGTAGTGCGATCGTGTCCCGGGACAGGGGGATGAGCACAGATACGCAGTATTTT.